This TCR beta chain was retrieved from a study of vaccination effects on CD4 cells after COVID-19. The wider study: The cohort was immunized with two doses of either the BNT162b2 or mRNA-1273 vaccine.

With regard to this clone: Its antigen is unknown.

The V gene's germline CDR1 is KGHSH and CDR2 LQKENI. V lost 2 bases and J lost 5, with 12 bases in between. The CDR3 sequence is 14 residues long. Expansion of antigen-specific CD4+ T cells with viral peptide pools was carried out by the ViraFEST assay before sequencing. It was after approximately 11 days of culture that CD4+ T cells were isolated. Recipients of the vaccine had no prior SARS-CoV-2 infection and negative nucleocapsid antibodies. Cultivation was performed at a few million PBMC per well with 8.5 to 10 IU/ml IL-2 and around 10 ug/ml peptides added. Half the medium was replaced with IL-2 medium on days 3 and 7. General observations from the study: By a late point after vaccination, infection- and vaccine-induced clones had shrunk markedly through clonal contraction.

The data were produced by immunoSEQ multiplex PCR, yet TCRdb's version contains in-frame clones alone and is incomplete. This sample has around 45,000 clones, with around 80% found just once. The sequencing used CD4+ T cells from PBMCs cultured with SARS-CoV-2 spike peptides, collected before COVID-19 vaccination. This TCR was sampled from a human donor who received a COVID-19 vaccine. V and J are TRBV18 and TRBJ1-2, with a tentative D call TRBD1 (5 bases). CDR3 in DNA: TGTGCCAGCTCACCAATCAGGGATCCGTATGGCTACACCTTC. Protein sequence: CASSPIRDPYGYTF.